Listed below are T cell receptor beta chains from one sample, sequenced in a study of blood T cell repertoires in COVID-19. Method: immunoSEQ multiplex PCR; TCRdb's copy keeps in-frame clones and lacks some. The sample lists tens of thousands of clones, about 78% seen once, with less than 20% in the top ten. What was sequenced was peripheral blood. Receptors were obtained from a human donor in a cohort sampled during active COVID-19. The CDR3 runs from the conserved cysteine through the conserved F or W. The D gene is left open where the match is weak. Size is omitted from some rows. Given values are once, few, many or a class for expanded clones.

CASSSDGHMNTEAFF | TGTGCCAGCAGCTCGGACGGACACATGAACACTGAAGCTTTCTTT | TRBV7-9 | once | . | 15 | TRBJ1-1
CASSYVAAGSNQPQHF | TGTGCCAGCAGTTACGTAGCTGCTGGATCCAATCAGCCCCAGCATTTT | TRBV6-5 | . | . | 16 | TRBJ1-5
CASSFGIVNSPLHF | TGTGCCAGCAGTTTCGGGATTGTGAATTCACCCCTCCACTTT | TRBV6-5 | . | . | 14 | TRBJ1-6
CSVGLGEAFF | TGCAGCGTTGGACTAGGAGAAGCTTTCTTT | TRBV29-1 | . | . | 10 | TRBJ1-1
CASSPRDSPYGDEKLFF | TGTGCCAGCAGCCCACGGGACAGCCCCTACGGGGATGAAAAACTGTTTTTT | TRBV7-2 | . | TRBD1 | 17 | TRBJ1-4
CASSVVGPEQFF | TGTGCCAGCAGCGTAGTTGGCCCGGAGCAGTTCTTC | TRBV9 | once | . | 12 | TRBJ2-1
CASSYQAFHEQFF | TGTGCCAGCAGTTACCAGGCCTTCCATGAGCAGTTCTTC | TRBV6-6 | . | . | 13 | TRBJ2-1
CASSSTGGEQFF | TGTGCCAGCAGCTCCACAGGCGGTGAGCAGTTCTTC | TRBV27 | . | . | 12 | TRBJ2-1
CASSYGGGSYEQYF | TGTGCCAGCAGTTACGGGGGAGGATCCTACGAGCAGTACTTC | TRBV6-5 | . | . | 14 | TRBJ2-7
CASSYVTGKNTEAFF | TGTGCCAGCAGTTACGTGACTGGCAAGAACACTGAAGCTTTCTTT | TRBV6-6 | . | . | 15 | TRBJ1-1
CASGGSTEAFF | TGTGCCAGCGGAGGGAGCACTGAAGCTTTCTTT | TRBV6-5 | . | . | 11 | TRBJ1-1
CASSYRQGRREQYF | TGTGCCAGCAGTTACCGACAGGGACGGCGCGAGCAGTACTTC | TRBV27 | few | TRBD1 | 14 | TRBJ2-7
CAISGGGTDTQYF | TGTGCCATCAGCGGCGGGGGGACAGATACGCAGTATTTT | TRBV10-3 | once | TRBD2 | 13 | TRBJ2-3
CATSDWTSGGYNEQFF | TGTGCCACCAGTGATTGGACTAGCGGAGGGTACAATGAGCAGTTCTTC | TRBV24-1 | few | TRBD2 | 16 | TRBJ2-1
CASSTGLVQFF | TGTGCCAGCAGTACCGGACTAGTGCAGTTCTTC | TRBV12-3/TRBV12-4 | . | TRBD2 | 11 | TRBJ2-1
CASSPPGPNEQFF | TGTGCCAGCTCACCCCCAGGGCCCAATGAGCAGTTCTTC | TRBV18 | few | . | 13 | TRBJ2-1